This T cell receptor beta chain originates from a study of blood T cell repertoires in COVID-19. Sequenced by immunoSEQ multiplex PCR; TCRdb stores in-frame clones only, minus some. The sample includes 100,000 to 150,000 clones, around 85% of them seen just once. The V and J ends lost 1 base and 8 bases respectively, with 7 bases between them. Germline V lookup: CDR1 SGDLS, CDR2 YYNGEE. The CDR3 contains 13 residues. Sequencing was performed on peripheral blood. The rearrangement joins TRBV9 to TRBJ1-6; maybe TRBD1 (5 bases). This clonotype was obtained from a woman aged 50 to 60 with acute or convalescent COVID-19. As DNA, the CDR3 is TGTGCCAGCAGCGTAACAGGCTATTCACCCCTCCACTTT. It is translated as CASSVTGYSPLHF.